A single sample gave rise to the 19 T cell receptor beta chains below, sequenced in a study of shared clonotypes between healthy human individuals. Profiling relied on immunoSEQ multiplex PCR, and the TCRdb table lists in-frame clones only, not all of them. The profile covers approximately 720,000 clones, with more than 70% appearing a single time and approximately 2% taken by the ten largest. Material for sequencing was memory CD4+ T cells sorted from blood. Subset of the sample: CD45RA-negative fraction. The receptor set was obtained from a woman in her thirties in good health.

The gene calls are TRBV5-1 and TRBJ2-7, with D perhaps matching TRBD1 (5 bases). The CDR3 is made up of 15 amino acids. V was pared by 0 bases and J by 0 bases, with 10 bases between. The germline V gene has CDR1 SGHRS and CDR2 YFSETQ. The CDR3 reads CASSLGDSLSYEQYF. The CDR3 DNA reads as TGCGCCAGCAGCTTGGGTGACAGCCTCTCCTACGAGCAGTACTTC.

This sequence joins TRBV2 and TRBJ1-4; D not resolved. Germline V CDR1 and CDR2: SNHLY, FYNNEI. The ends were cut back, 2 bases at V and 3 bases at J, with 10 bases in the middle. This CDR3 spans 15 amino acids. For the CDR3, the DNA is TGTGCCAGCAGTGAAAGAGGGCAGTCTAATGAAAAACTGTTTTTT. It specifies CASSERGQSNEKLFF.

The V call is TRBV5-1, the J call TRBJ2-6; tentatively, D is TRBD1 (5 bases). The CDR3 runs 16 residues. The V end lost 0 bases, the J end lost 0 bases, and 7 bases lay between the germline ends. The V gene's germline CDR1 is SGHRS and CDR2 YFSETQ. The CDR3 loop reads CASSLVQGSGANVLTF. CDR3 sequence (DNA): TGCGCCAGCAGCTTGGTTCAGGGCTCTGGGGCCAACGTCCTGACTTTC.

This chain connects TRBV6-1 to TRBJ1-2, with no clear D. CDR3 length equals 14 residues. Trimming stripped 0 bases from V and 2 bases from J, with 7 bases between. CDR1 is MNHNS, CDR2 SASEGT, per germline. CDR3 bases: TGTGCCAGCAGTGAAGCGGTCAGCAACTATGGCTACACCTTC. Protein: CASSEAVSNYGYTF.

This chain uses TRBV9 with TRBJ1-2; TRBD1 matches at 9 bases. Trimming cost V 4 bases and J 5 bases; bases outside gene matches: 9. Germline CDR1 SGDLS, CDR2 YYNGEE. The CDR3 is 15 amino acids. The CDR3 here is CASSYGTGIGYGYTF. The DNA for the CDR3 is TGTGCCAGCAGCTACGGGACAGGGATTGGATATGGCTACACCTTC. The whole variable domain, remainder taken from reference TRBV9 and TRBJ1-2, is DSGVTQTPKHLITATGQRVTLRCSPRSGDLSVYWYQQSLDQGLQFLIQYYNGEERAKGNILERFSAQQFPDLHSELNLSSLELGDSALYFCASSYGTGIGYGYTFGSGTRLTVV.

The chain carries TRBV12-5 and TRBJ2-2; either TRBD1 or TRBD2 may fit D (5 bases each). Trimming took off 1 base at V and 4 bases at J, with 10 bases between the two ends. Germline assignment: CDR1 LGHNT and CDR2 FRNRAP. There are 15 residues in the CDR3. The CDR3 sequence is CASGLGQGPTGELFF. The DNA for the CDR3 is TGTGCTAGTGGTTTGGGCCAGGGACCCACCGGGGAGCTGTTTTTT.

The chain combines TRBV28 with TRBJ1-5, with D possibly TRBD1 on 6 matching bases. The V end lost 5 bases, the J end lost 6 bases, and 17 bases lay between the germline ends. The germline V gene has CDR1 MDHEN and CDR2 SYDVKM. The CDR3 spans 15 residues. CDR3 protein: CASSVPRGNGQPQHF. Here the CDR3 DNA reads TGTGCCAGCAGTGTCCCTAGGGGGAACGGTCAGCCCCAGCATTTT. The whole variable domain, filled in from reference TRBV28 and TRBJ1-5, reads DVKVTQSSRYLVKRTGEKVFLECVQDMDHENMFWYRQDPGLGLRLIYFSYDVKMKEKGDIPEGYSVSREKKERFSLILESASTNQTSMYLCASSVPRGNGQPQHFGDGTRLSIL.

This clone has more than one count but fewer than ten. CDR3 amino acids: CASSAWTESEAFF. CDR3 nucleotides: TGTGCCAGTAGTGCATGGACAGAGTCTGAAGCTTTCTTT. The chain joins TRBV19 to TRBJ1-1, with D possibly matching TRBD1 (6 bases). V was trimmed by 5 bases and J by 6 bases, leaving 13 bases between them. Germline CDR1 and CDR2: LNHDA and SQIVND (reference sequence). The CDR3 runs to 13 residues.

The chain couples TRBV27 to TRBJ2-5; D unclear. The CDR3 loop spans 12 amino acids. Between the trimmed V and J ends, which lost 5 bases and 7 bases, there was a span of 11 bases. Germline V gene lookup returns CDR1 MNHEY and CDR2 SMNVEV (reference sequence). The chain's CDR3 is CASSPHPGTQYF. CDR3 nucleotide sequence: TGTGCCAGCAGTCCGCACCCGGGGACCCAGTACTTC.

This chain joins TRBV19 and TRBJ2-2; D unresolved. The CDR3 runs 11 residues. V lost 5 bases to trimming and J lost 5 bases, with 3 bases between them. Germline V gene lookup returns CDR1 LNHDA and CDR2 SQIVND (reference sequence). CDR3 DNA sequence: TGTGCCAGTAGTGAAACCGGGGAGCTGTTTTTT. It is translated as CASSETGELFF.

This chain joins TRBV10-1 and TRBJ2-7; TRBD2 matches 9 bases. The V gene's germline CDR1 is WNHNN and CDR2 SYGVQD (reference sequence). The CDR3 sequence is 14 residues long. V lost 6 bases, J lost 8 bases, and 11 bases stayed unmatched. This chain's CDR3 is CASRPQGSGSKQYF. The CDR3, as DNA: TGCGCCAGCAGACCCCAAGGTAGCGGGAGCAAGCAGTACTTC.

Only a few counts were recorded for this clone. V gene TRBV30 combines with J gene TRBJ1-3; D is unresolved. The CDR3 contains 12 residues. Germline V lookup: CDR1 GTSNPN, CDR2 SVGIG (reference sequence). Trimming cost V 5 bases and J 1 base, with 6 bases left between them. Written as DNA, the CDR3 is TGTGCCTGGGTCGGGTCTGGAAACACCATATATTTT. This encodes CAWVGSGNTIYF.

Only one count was recorded for this clone. The chain combines TRBV28 with TRBJ1-3; D ambiguous. CDR3 length: 14 amino acids. The V and J ends lost 2 bases and 1 base respectively, with 6 bases between them. Per germline, CDR1 MDHEN and CDR2 SYDVKM. Written as DNA, the CDR3 is TGTGCCAGCAGTTTAAGCGATTCTGGAAACACCATATATTTT. Translating gives CASSLSDSGNTIYF.

The genes are TRBV29-1 and TRBJ2-5; 8 bases match TRBD1. Germline-derived CDR1 and CDR2 are SQVTM and ANQGSEA. After removal of 5 bases from V and 5 bases from J, the junction contained 28 bases not matched to a gene. This CDR3 comprises 20 residues. CDR3 sequence: CSVILWGAGGATGVRETQYF. For the CDR3, the DNA is TGCAGCGTTATTCTGTGGGGCGCAGGGGGCGCGACGGGAGTCAGGGAGACCCAGTACTTC.

The rearrangement uses TRBV11-3 and TRBJ2-1; D unclear. Trimming stripped 1 base from V and 6 bases from J, with 10 bases between. Looked up from germline, CDR1 is SGHNT and CDR2 is YENEEA. The CDR3 length is 14 residues. The CDR3 DNA sequence: TGTGCCAGCAGCTTAGGGGCTCTATCCAATGAGCAGTTCTTC. Residues: CASSLGALSNEQFF.

The chain recombines TRBV4-2 with TRBJ2-2; D gene ambiguous. The germline V and J ends were trimmed by 0 bases and 6 bases, with 5 bases remaining between them. The CDR3 covers 13 residues. The germline gives CDR1 LGHNA, CDR2 YNFKEQ. The CDR3 sequence: CASSQDLSGELFF. The CDR3 DNA follows: TGTGCCAGCAGCCAAGATTTATCCGGGGAGCTGTTTTTT.

The J gene is TRBJ2-7, the V gene TRBV29-1, with D maybe TRBD1 (7 bases). The CDR3 runs 14 residues. Germline assignment: CDR1 SQVTM and CDR2 ANQGSEA. V dropped 6 bases and J dropped 3 bases, with 18 bases sitting between them. The DNA of the CDR3 is TGCAGCGTCCAGCCCCCAGGGGGGAGCTACGAGCAGTACTTC. It is translated as CSVQPPGGSYEQYF.

The chain employs TRBV7-2 and TRBJ2-7, with D uncertain. The V gene's germline CDR1 is SGHTA and CDR2 FQGNSA. The ends were cut back, 2 bases at V and 3 bases at J, with 17 bases in the middle. There are 16 residues in the CDR3. The CDR3 reads CASSLNCNLSFYEQYF. In nucleotides, the CDR3 is TGTGCCAGCAGCTTAAATTGTAATCTAAGCTTCTACGAGCAGTACTTC.

About this clone itself: This CDR3 is also generated by other DNA sequences in the sample. The chain couples TRBV6-5 to TRBJ2-2; no reliable D call. CDR3 length: 14 residues. Trimming took off 6 bases at V and 0 bases at J, with 8 bases between the two ends. The germline gives CDR1 MNHEY, CDR2 SVGAGI. CDR3 loop: CASSLDANTGELFF. The CDR3 region has the DNA TGTGCCAGCAGCCTCGACGCGAACACCGGGGAGCTGTTTTTT.